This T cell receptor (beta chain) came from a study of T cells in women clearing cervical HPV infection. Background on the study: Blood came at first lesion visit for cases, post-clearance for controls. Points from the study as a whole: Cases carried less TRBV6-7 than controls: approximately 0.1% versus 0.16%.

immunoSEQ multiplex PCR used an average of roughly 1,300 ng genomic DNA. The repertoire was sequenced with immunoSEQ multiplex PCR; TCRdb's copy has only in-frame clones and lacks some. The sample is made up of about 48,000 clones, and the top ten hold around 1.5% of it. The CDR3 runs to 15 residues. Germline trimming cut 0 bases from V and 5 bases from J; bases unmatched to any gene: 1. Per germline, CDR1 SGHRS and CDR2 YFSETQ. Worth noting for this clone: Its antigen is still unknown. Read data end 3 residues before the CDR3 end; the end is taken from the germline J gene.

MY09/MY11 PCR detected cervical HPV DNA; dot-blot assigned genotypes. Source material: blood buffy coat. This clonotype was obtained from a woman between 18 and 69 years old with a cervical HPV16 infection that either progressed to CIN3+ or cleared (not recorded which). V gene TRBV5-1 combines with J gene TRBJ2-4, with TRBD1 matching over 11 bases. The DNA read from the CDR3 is TGCGCCAGCAGCTTGGGGGGACAGGGGGAAAACATT. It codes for CASSLGGQGENI. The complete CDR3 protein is CASSLGGQGENIQYF.